This TCR beta chain comes out of a study of blood T cell repertoires in COVID-19. This CDR3 comprises 11 residues. The germline V and J ends were trimmed by 2 bases and 4 bases, with 5 bases remaining between them. The germline CDR1 and CDR2 sequences are DFQATT and SNEGSKA (reference sequence). Method: immunoSEQ multiplex PCR; TCRdb's copy keeps in-frame clones and lacks some. The sample carries hundreds of thousands of clones, 80% to 90% recorded once. This clone has a single count. The clonotype comes from a young woman who had recovered from COVID-19. Sequenced material: PBMCs or T cells enriched from blood (not recorded which). The rearrangement uses TRBV20-1 and TRBJ1-2; D uncertain. The DNA of the CDR3 is TGCAGTGCTAGACTAATCTATGGCTACACCTTC. The encoded protein is CSARLIYGYTF.